One and the same sample provided the 24 T cell receptor beta chains below, sequenced in a study of cytomegalovirus exposure and HLA in healthy donors. Vbeta (60) and Jbeta (13) primers were used in the PCR. Profiling relied on immunoSEQ multiplex PCR, and the TCRdb table lists in-frame clones only, not all of them. Of more than 95,000 clones detected, roughly 80% appear once; the ten largest clones hold roughly 8.6%. Sequencing was performed on PBMCs. The receptors originated from a woman between 35 and 50 years old in good health and CMV-seropositive.

The gene calls are TRBV6-1 and TRBJ2-7, with 8 bases fitting TRBD2. The junction had 13 bases not matched to a gene; V was cut back by 9 bases and J by 3 bases. Germline V gene data show CDR1 as MNHNS and CDR2 as SASEGT. The CDR3 extends over 15 amino acids. Here the CDR3 reads CASFSPGLGGYEQYF. CDR3 coding DNA: TGTGCCAGTTTTTCCCCGGGACTAGGCGGCTACGAGCAGTACTTC.

Comment on this clone: A read error may produce the germline difference seen at one junction end. The rearrangement links TRBV7-9 to TRBJ2-7; 7 bases line up with TRBD1. The CDR3 runs to 12 residues. Germline CDR1 and CDR2: SEHNR and FQNEAQ (reference sequence). CDR3 nucleotide sequence: TGTTCCAGCAGCGTACAGGGGTTTGAGCAGTACTTC. Its protein is CSSSVQGFEQYF. Filled out from reference TRBV7-9 and TRBJ2-7, the complete variable domain reads DTGVSQNPRHKITKRGQNVTFRCDPISEHNRLYWYRQTLGQGPEFLTYFQNEAQLEKSRLLSDRFSAERPKGSFSTLEIQRTEQGDSAMYLCSSSVQGFEQYFGPGTRLTVT.

The CDR3 loop is CASSVRDRFNEKLFF. The CDR3 DNA is TGTGCCAGCAGCGTCCGGGACAGATTTAATGAAAAACTGTTTTTT. This sequence joins TRBV9 and TRBJ1-4; 7 nucleotides line up with TRBD1. V dropped 2 bases and J dropped 4; count of bases not matched to a gene: 5. The CDR3 is made up of 15 amino acids. Germline lookup yields CDR1 SGDLS and CDR2 YYNGEE.

The gene calls are TRBV7-2 and TRBJ1-5; D uncertain. CDR1 and CDR2 (germline): SGHTA, FQGNSA. CDR3 length equals 13 residues. Trimming left V 1 base short and J 5 bases short, with 6 bases between. The CDR3 DNA sequence: TGTGCCAGCAGCTTAGTCGGTGATCAGCCCCAGCATTTT. The encoded protein is CASSLVGDQPQHF.

J is TRBJ1-3 and V is TRBV4-3; no clear D gene. Per germline, CDR1 LGHNA and CDR2 YSLEER. This CDR3 has 16 amino acids. V dropped 0 bases and J dropped 4 bases, with 13 bases sitting between them. The CDR3 reads CASSQDRNLRGNTIYF. The CDR3, as DNA: TGCGCCAGCAGCCAAGATCGGAACTTGAGGGGAAACACCATATATTTT.

This rearrangement joins TRBV28 to TRBJ1-2; tentatively, D is TRBD1 (5 bases). This CDR3 spans 14 amino acids. The germline CDR1 and CDR2 sequences are MDHEN and SYDVKM. Deletions cut 2 bases from V and 4 bases from J, with 11 bases between. The CDR3 is CASSLASTVYGYTF. CDR3 DNA: TGTGCCAGCAGTTTAGCCTCGACAGTCTATGGCTACACCTTC.

V gene TRBV19 combines with J gene TRBJ2-1, with D perhaps matching TRBD2 (6 bases). The CDR3 has 14 residues. V was shortened by 1 base and J by 8 bases, with 12 bases between the two germline ends. CDR1 is LNHDA, CDR2 SQIVND, per germline (reference sequence). The CDR3 coding sequence is TGTGCCAGTAGTATAGGAGGAGGGCTCGATGAGCAGTTCTTC. Translating it yields CASSIGGGLDEQFF.

A single count supports this clone. This chain connects TRBV5-1 to TRBJ2-3; 8 nucleotides align to TRBD2. CDR1 is SGHRS and CDR2 is YFSETQ in the germline V gene. The J segment lost 5 bases and the V segment lost 0 bases, leaving 5 bases of the junction unmatched. This CDR3 comprises 15 residues. CDR3 sequence reads: CASSLEGSGGDTQYF. CDR3 in DNA: TGCGCCAGCAGCTTGGAGGGCAGCGGGGGAGATACGCAGTATTTT.

Only a few counts were recorded for this clone. The gene calls are TRBV6-6 and TRBJ1-1; the D is unclear. The CDR3 runs 12 residues. Trimming cost V 6 bases and J 11 bases, with 16 bases left between them. CDR1 and CDR2 from the germline V gene are MNHNY and SVGAGI (reference sequence). CDR3 bases: TGTGCCAGCAGCCCAGAGGCGGGCGAGGCTTTCTTT. Translation gives CASSPEAGEAFF.

The chain's CDR3 is CASSLNGGGELFF. Written as DNA, the CDR3 is TGTGCCAGCAGCTTAAACGGAGGCGGGGAGCTGTTTTTT. The chain links TRBV13 to TRBJ2-2, with a possible D match to TRBD2 (5 bases). The CDR3 extends over 13 amino acids. Between the trimmed V and J ends, which lost 2 bases and 7 bases, there was a span of 8 bases. Germline V gives CDR1 PRHDT, CDR2 FYEKMQ (reference sequence). The full variable domain, completed using reference TRBV13 and TRBJ2-2, is AAGVIQSPRHLIKEKRETATLKCYPIPRHDTVYWYQQGPGQDPQFLISFYEKMQSDKGSIPDRFSAQQFSDYHSELNMSSLELGDSALYFCASSLNGGGELFFGEGSRLTVL.

The chain joins TRBV7-2 to TRBJ2-7; maybe TRBD1 (6 bases). Looked up from germline, CDR1 is SGHTA and CDR2 is FQGNSA. This CDR3 has 14 amino acids. Between the trimmed V and J ends, which lost 8 bases and 2 bases, there was a span of 16 bases. The CDR3 DNA follows: TGTGCCAGCCAGGACGGGACACTACCCTACGAGCAGTACTTC. Translating gives CASQDGTLPYEQYF.

This clone was detected once. The J gene is TRBJ2-3, the V gene TRBV5-1; possible D gene TRBD2, 6 bases. V was pared by 4 bases and J by 3 bases, with 18 bases between. The CDR3 has 16 residues. Germline-derived CDR1 and CDR2 are SGHRS and YFSETQ. CDR3 sequence reads: CASSRPGLRDTDTQYF. CDR3 in DNA: TGCGCCAGCAGCAGACCGGGACTTCGGGATACAGATACGCAGTATTTT.

V gene TRBV5-4 combines with J gene TRBJ1-1; 8 nucleotides line up with TRBD1. This CDR3 contains 15 residues. Trimming removed 4 bases from V and 4 bases from J; junction bases left unmatched: 9. Germline CDR1 is SGHNT and CDR2 is YYREEE (reference sequence). The CDR3 DNA sequence: TGTGCCAGCAGCAATCAGAAAACAGGGGGCACTGAAGCTTTCTTT. Translated, it gives CASSNQKTGGTEAFF.

The V call is TRBV7-6, the J call TRBJ1-1; a possible D gene is TRBD1 (5 bases). Germline-derived CDR1 and CDR2 are SGHVS and FNYEAQ. The germline V and J ends were trimmed by 3 bases and 3 bases, with 17 bases remaining between them. CDR3 length: 16 amino acids. CDR3 sequence: CASSLILQGGDTEAFF. For the CDR3, the DNA is TGTGCCAGCAGCTTGATCCTCCAGGGAGGGGACACTGAAGCTTTCTTT.

This sequence joins TRBV5-1 and TRBJ2-7, with TRBD2 matching 7 bases. This CDR3 contains 14 residues. The germline V gene has CDR1 SGHRS and CDR2 YFSETQ. Germline trimming cut 4 bases from V and 1 base from J; bases unmatched to any gene: 5. The CDR3 coding sequence is TGCGCCAGCAGCCCTCTGGGAGGGTCCTACGAGCAGTACTTC. It encodes CASSPLGGSYEQYF. The entire variable domain, with the rest obtained from reference TRBV5-1 and TRBJ2-7, is as follows: KAGVTQTPRYLIKTRGQQVTLSCSPISGHRSVSWYQQTPGQGLQFLFEYFSETQRNKGNFPGRFSGRQFSNSRSEMNVSTLELGDSALYLCASSPLGGSYEQYFGPGTRLTVT.

The chain uses TRBV18 and TRBJ1-5; D is perhaps TRBD1 (5 bases). V was cut by 5 bases and J by 2 bases, with 13 bases left in between. The germline CDR1 and CDR2 sequences are KGHSH and LQKENI. The CDR3 extends over 15 amino acids. This CDR3 is CASSSREGGNQPQHF. CDR3 nucleotides: TGTGCCAGCTCAAGCAGGGAGGGTGGCAATCAGCCCCAGCATTTT.

The V and J genes are TRBV11-3 and TRBJ2-7; 9 bases align to TRBD1. Germline CDR1 and CDR2: SGHNT and YENEEA. Germline trimming cut 5 bases from V and 3 bases from J; bases unmatched to any gene: 11. The CDR3 runs to 16 residues. The CDR3 is CASSDRDRDGFYEQYF. DNA of the CDR3: TGTGCCAGCAGCGACCGGGACAGGGATGGTTTCTACGAGCAGTACTTC.

This chain uses TRBV6-1 with TRBJ2-1; D not resolved. This CDR3 spans 12 amino acids. The V end was cut by 5 bases, the J end by 9 bases, with 11 bases between. The germline V gene has CDR1 MNHNS and CDR2 SASEGT. The CDR3: CASSQHQTEQFF. The CDR3 DNA reads TGTGCCAGCAGTCAACACCAAACTGAGCAGTTCTTC.

V is TRBV18 and J is TRBJ1-6, with D perhaps TRBD1 (5 bases). Germline V CDR1 and CDR2: KGHSH, LQKENI. The CDR3 totals 15 residues. V lost 4 bases and J lost 7, with 14 bases in between. The DNA of the CDR3 is TGTGCCAGCTCACTCAACAGGTCCGGGAATTCACCCCTCCACTTT. Its translation: CASSLNRSGNSPLHF.

V gene TRBV11-3 combines with J gene TRBJ2-2; D might be TRBD1 (6 bases). CDR3 length: 18 residues. The germline gives CDR1 SGHNT, CDR2 YENEEA. V shed 0 bases and J shed 0 bases, with 14 bases lying between them. This CDR3 is CASSLDDRFSANTGELFF. CDR3 DNA: TGTGCCAGCAGCTTAGATGACAGGTTTTCGGCGAACACCGGGGAGCTGTTTTTT.

J is TRBJ1-6 and V is TRBV28, with unresolved D. Per germline, CDR1 MDHEN and CDR2 SYDVKM. The germline V and J ends were trimmed by 0 bases and 1 base, with 10 bases remaining between them. This CDR3 comprises 17 residues. The CDR3 DNA follows: TGTGCCAGCAGTTTATGGGACGGAGGGTCCTATAATTCACCCCTCCACTTT. This sequence encodes CASSLWDGGSYNSPLHF.

The chain recombines TRBV28 with TRBJ1-2; no firm D call. V was cut by 9 bases and J by 4 bases, with 18 bases left in between. The CDR3 consists of 14 residues. The germline gives CDR1 MDHEN, CDR2 SYDVKM. As DNA, the CDR3 is TGTGCCAGTCGGCCCCTTGACTTCGGCTATGGCTACACCTTC. It is translated as CASRPLDFGYGYTF.

This chain uses TRBV4-3 with TRBJ1-3, with a tentative D call TRBD1 (6 bases). V was cut by 4 bases and J by 2 bases, with 15 bases left in between. CDR3 length equals 16 residues. Germline-derived CDR1 and CDR2 are LGHNA and YSLEER. CDR3 residues: CASSLQGQFTGNTIYF. CDR3 bases: TGCGCCAGCAGCCTACAAGGACAGTTTACTGGAAACACCATATATTTT.

V is TRBV15 and J is TRBJ2-7; TRBD1 matches at 10 bases. CDR3 length equals 18 residues. Germline V gene lookup returns CDR1 LNHNV and CDR2 YYDKDF (reference sequence). Losses at the gene ends were 0 bases for V and 4 bases for J; bases not matched to a gene: 12. The CDR3 here is CATSRDSAGTGALYEQYF. The CDR3, as DNA: TGTGCCACCAGCAGAGATTCCGCCGGGACAGGGGCCCTATACGAGCAGTACTTC.